This T cell receptor (beta chain) was identified in a study of blood T cell repertoires in COVID-19. Germline lookup yields CDR1 MGHDK and CDR2 SYGVNS. The V gene lost 11 bases and the J gene lost 8 bases, with 13 bases spanning the gap. There are 11 residues in the CDR3. In the authors' workflow: Nucleated cell number was recorded as an estimate derived from reference gene primer amplification. Libraries were prepared by immunoSEQ multiplex PCR; TCRdb keeps only in-frame clonotypes and omits some of them. For V, J and clone size, that table is used; D and trimming come from the DNA. The sample has about 310,000 clones; about 89% are singletons. Study members were between roughly 18 and 100 years old and lived in 24 US regions.

The sample comprised PBMCs or T cells enriched from blood (not recorded which). The sequence came from a middle-aged woman who had recovered from COVID-19. This rearrangement joins TRBV25-1 to TRBJ1-3, with D perhaps matching TRBD1 (5 bases). CDR3 DNA sequence: TGTGCCGTCGGGGGGGATCACACCATATATTTT. It encodes CAVGGDHTIYF.